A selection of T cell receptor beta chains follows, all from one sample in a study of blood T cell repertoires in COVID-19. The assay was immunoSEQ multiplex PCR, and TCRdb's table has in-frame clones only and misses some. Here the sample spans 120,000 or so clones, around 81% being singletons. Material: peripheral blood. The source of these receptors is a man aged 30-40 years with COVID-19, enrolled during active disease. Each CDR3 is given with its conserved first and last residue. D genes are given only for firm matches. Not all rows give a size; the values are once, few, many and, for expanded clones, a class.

DNA: TGTGCCAGCAGCTCCAGACTTGGGGGACAGGGGGCCGAGGGCTACACCTTC; CDR3: CASSSRLGGQGAEGYTF; size: NA; V: TRBV7-2; J: TRBJ1-2; length: 17; D: TRBD1
DNA: TGTGCCAGTAGTAAGGGGACAGCTACCTACGAGCAGTACTTC; CDR3: CASSKGTATYEQYF; size: NA; V: TRBV19; J: TRBJ2-7; length: 14; D: TRBD1
DNA: TGTGCCAGCAGCCCACCGGGACAGGGGAGCGAGACCCAGTACTTC; CDR3: CASSPPGQGSETQYF; size: NA; V: TRBV28; J: TRBJ2-5; length: 15; D: TRBD1
DNA: TGTGCCAGCAGACCGACTAGCGGGGGGGATATAAGCTCCTACAATGAGCAGTTCTTC; CDR3: CASRPTSGGDISSYNEQFF; size: NA; V: TRBV27; J: TRBJ2-1; length: 19; D: TRBD2
DNA: TGCAGCGTAATTAGCGGGGTGGGCACAGATACGCAGTATTTT; CDR3: CSVISGVGTDTQYF; size: NA; V: TRBV29-1; J: TRBJ2-3; length: 14; D: TRBD2
DNA: TGTGCCAGCTCACCCGCCCAGACAGGGACTAACTATGGCTACACCTTC; CDR3: CASSPAQTGTNYGYTF; size: NA; V: TRBV18; J: TRBJ1-2; length: 16; D: TRBD1
DNA: TGTGCCAGCAGGGGCTTGGGACAGCTGAACACCGGGGAGCTGTTTTTT; CDR3: CASRGLGQLNTGELFF; size: NA; V: TRBV25-1; J: TRBJ2-2; length: 16; D: TRBD1
DNA: TGTGCCAGCAGCCGGACGGGATCCAATTCACCCCTCCACTTT; CDR3: CASSRTGSNSPLHF; size: NA; V: TRBV14; J: TRBJ1-6; length: 14; D: NA
DNA: TGTGCCTGCCAACCTAGCGGGGGGTTTCGAGATACGCAGTATTTT; CDR3: CACQPSGGFRDTQYF; size: NA; V: TRBV30; J: TRBJ2-3; length: 15; D: TRBD2
DNA: TGTGCCAGCACCCAGGGGGGCGGGGGGTTAGAGACCCAGTACTTC; CDR3: CASTQGGGGLETQYF; size: NA; V: TRBV7-2; J: TRBJ2-5; length: 15; D: NA
DNA: TGCGCCAGCAGTCCCGGGGGGGGCACAGATACGCAGTATTTT; CDR3: CASSPGGGTDTQYF; size: NA; V: TRBV10-1; J: TRBJ2-3; length: 14; D: TRBD2
DNA: TGCGCCAGCAGCTTGGGGACTGGCCCTCAAGAGACCCAGTACTTC; CDR3: CASSLGTGPQETQYF; size: NA; V: TRBV5-1; J: TRBJ2-5; length: 15; D: NA
DNA: TGTGCCAGTACCCCGGGACAGGGGGCGAGTGGCTACACCTTC; CDR3: CASTPGQGASGYTF; size: NA; V: TRBV19; J: TRBJ1-2; length: 14; D: TRBD1
DNA: TGTGCCAGCTCACCGGAGGGCCCAGGAGGGACCGGGGAGCTGTTTTTT; CDR3: CASSPEGPGGTGELFF; size: few; V: TRBV18; J: TRBJ2-2; length: 16; D: NA
DNA: TGTGCCAGCTCACCACCGGGACTACCCGAATACAATGAGCAGTTCTTC; CDR3: CASSPPGLPEYNEQFF; size: NA; V: TRBV18; J: TRBJ2-1; length: 16; D: TRBD2
DNA: TGTGCCAGCAGCTTCGCCACCAGTAGCAATCAGCCCCAGCATTTT; CDR3: CASSFATSSNQPQHF; size: once; V: TRBV5-6; J: TRBJ1-5; length: 15; D: NA
DNA: TGTGCCAGCAGCTTAGTCGGTCAAGAGACCCAGTACTTC; CDR3: CASSLVGQETQYF; size: NA; V: TRBV11-1; J: TRBJ2-5; length: 13; D: NA
DNA: TGTGCCAGCAGCAAATCGCTTTGGCTAGCGGGAGGGTGCAATGAGCAGTTCTTC; CDR3: CASSKSLWLAGGCNEQFF; size: NA; V: TRBV21-1; J: TRBJ2-1; length: 18; D: NA
DNA: TGTGCCAGCAGCTTGGGCCGAAGCTCTGGAAACACCATATATTTT; CDR3: CASSLGRSSGNTIYF; size: NA; V: TRBV11-3; J: TRBJ1-3; length: 15; D: NA
DNA: TGTGCCATCAGTGAGGGGGCCGACTCTGGAAACACCATATATTTT; CDR3: CAISEGADSGNTIYF; size: NA; V: TRBV10-3; J: TRBJ1-3; length: 15; D: NA
DNA: TGTGCCAGCAGACTGGACAGGGGCTACGAGCAGTACTTC; CDR3: CASRLDRGYEQYF; size: few; V: TRBV5-4; J: TRBJ2-7; length: 13; D: TRBD1
DNA: TGTGCCTGGAGTGTTGGACTGACAACTAATGAAAAACTGTTTTTT; CDR3: CAWSVGLTTNEKLFF; size: NA; V: TRBV30; J: TRBJ1-4; length: 15; D: NA
DNA: TGTGCCAGCAGTTTATCAGCAGGGGTAATTGATGGCTACACCTTC; CDR3: CASSLSAGVIDGYTF; size: once; V: TRBV28; J: TRBJ1-2; length: 15; D: NA
DNA: TGTGCCAGCAGCTTAGGACAGGGTTTTGGCATTCAGTACTTC; CDR3: CASSLGQGFGIQYF; size: NA; V: TRBV7-9; J: TRBJ2-4; length: 14; D: TRBD1
DNA: TGTGCCAGCAGCTCCTCGTCGGAGACTAGCGGGGGGCCGCACACCGGGGAGCTGTTTTTT; CDR3: CASSSSSETSGGPHTGELFF; size: NA; V: TRBV13; J: TRBJ2-2; length: 20; D: TRBD2
DNA: TGCGCCAGCAGCTTGGCCGGGACCCCCGGGAGAGAGACCCAGTACTTC; CDR3: CASSLAGTPGRETQYF; size: NA; V: TRBV5-1; J: TRBJ2-5; length: 16; D: NA
DNA: TGTGCCAGTAGTATAGGACCAGGGGGCAATCAGCCCCAGCATTTT; CDR3: CASSIGPGGNQPQHF; size: NA; V: TRBV19; J: TRBJ1-5; length: 15; D: NA
DNA: TGTGCCAGCAGTTTAGTACTCGGAGGCGAGCAGTACTTC; CDR3: CASSLVLGGEQYF; size: NA; V: TRBV27; J: TRBJ2-7; length: 13; D: NA
DNA: TGCAGCGTTGCCCCGGGGTACCACGAGCAGTACTTC; CDR3: CSVAPGYHEQYF; size: NA; V: TRBV29-1; J: TRBJ2-7; length: 12; D: NA
DNA: TGTGCCAGCAGCTTGCCGGGGGGGGTATATGAGCAGTTCTTC; CDR3: CASSLPGGVYEQFF; size: NA; V: TRBV5-4; J: TRBJ2-1; length: 14; D: TRBD2
DNA: TGTGCCAGCAGCCTAGAAGGGGGCGGGAACTATGGCTACACCTTC; CDR3: CASSLEGGGNYGYTF; size: NA; V: TRBV9; J: TRBJ1-2; length: 15; D: TRBD1
DNA: TGTGCCAGCAGCCCCCGGGGAGGGGTCTCTGGAAACACCATATATTTT; CDR3: CASSPRGGVSGNTIYF; size: NA; V: TRBV7-9; J: TRBJ1-3; length: 16; D: NA
DNA: TGTGCCAGCAGCTTATCGGGAGGCGCAGATACGCAGTATTTT; CDR3: CASSLSGGADTQYF; size: few; V: TRBV7-9; J: TRBJ2-3; length: 14; D: TRBD2
DNA: TGTGCCAGCACCACCAGGACAAATATCGGCAATGAGCAGTTCTTC; CDR3: CASTTRTNIGNEQFF; size: NA; V: TRBV5-5; J: TRBJ2-1; length: 15; D: NA
DNA: TGTGCCAGCAGCCCTACAGGGTTGGGTTATAGCAATCAGCCCCAGCATTTT; CDR3: CASSPTGLGYSNQPQHF; size: NA; V: TRBV3-1/TRBV3-2; J: TRBJ1-5; length: 17; D: NA
DNA: TGTGCCAGCAGCCAGTACGGAGGAGAGCAGTACTTC; CDR3: CASSQYGGEQYF; size: NA; V: TRBV7-8; J: TRBJ2-7; length: 12; D: NA
DNA: TGTGCCAGCAGTGAAGGGAGCGGGAGGGCCTGGGAGACCCAGTACTTC; CDR3: CASSEGSGRAWETQYF; size: NA; V: TRBV25-1; J: TRBJ2-5; length: 16; D: TRBD2
DNA: TGTGCCAGCACCCAGACGGAGGACTACAATGAGCAGTTCTTC; CDR3: CASTQTEDYNEQFF; size: once; V: TRBV7-9; J: TRBJ2-1; length: 14; D: NA
DNA: TGTGCCACCAGTGATTTGTTGGGGGAGGGGGGGCAAGAGACCCAGTACTTC; CDR3: CATSDLLGEGGQETQYF; size: NA; V: TRBV24-1; J: TRBJ2-5; length: 17; D: NA
DNA: TGTGCCAGCAGCTCCTCGAGGGGAGGTGAGCAGTTCTTC; CDR3: CASSSSRGGEQFF; size: NA; V: TRBV7-2; J: TRBJ2-1; length: 13; D: NA
DNA: TGCACCTGGAGACTAGCGGGACATAACAATGAGCAGTTCTTC; CDR3: CTWRLAGHNNEQFF; size: NA; V: TRBV29-1; J: TRBJ2-1; length: 14; D: TRBD2